A single sample gave rise to the 5 T cell receptor beta chains below, sequenced in a study of T cells after yellow fever vaccination. TCRdb re-derived calls from the 5' RACE reads in MiXCR, one entry per CDR3 protein. Among roughly 500,000 distinct CDR3 sequences listed, about a fifth were seen once. The material was PBMCs, obtained 15 days after the yellow fever booster vaccination. The receptors shown here come from a man younger than 45 who received the YFV17D yellow fever vaccine.

This clonotype has just a few counts. This chain links TRBV12-3 or TRBV12-4 with TRBJ2-7, with 8 bases identical to TRBD2. This CDR3 region has 15 residues. V was pared by 6 bases and J by 5 bases, with 12 bases of the junction left unmatched. The CDR3 bases are TGTGCCAGCAGACAAAGCGGGAGACCTCCGGACGAGCAGTACTTC. It translates to CASRQSGRPPDEQYF.

The rearrangement joins TRBV6-1 to TRBJ2-1; no definite D call. Germline-derived CDR1 and CDR2 are MNHNS and SASEGT. Trimming took off 7 bases at V and 5 bases at J, with 15 bases between the two ends. The CDR3 runs 14 residues. In DNA, the CDR3 is TGTGCCAGCACCCTGGCGCAAGAAGACAATGAGCAGTTCTTC. Translation gives CASTLAQEDNEQFF.

The V and J genes are TRBV18 and TRBJ2-1, with unresolved D. The V end lost 2 bases, the J end lost 5 bases, and 7 bases lay between the germline ends. The V gene's germline CDR1 is KGHSH and CDR2 LQKENI. The length of the CDR3 is 13 residues. The CDR3 nucleotides read TGTGCCAGCTCACCAGGGTGGCACAATGAGCAGTTCTTC. It codes for CASSPGWHNEQFF.

This clonotype was counted only a few times. The chain has TRBV7-9 and TRBJ2-5; TRBD1 agrees at 10 bases. V lost 4 bases, J lost 3 bases, and 11 bases stayed unmatched. This CDR3 is built from 17 residues. CDR1 and CDR2 from the germline V gene are SEHNR and FQNEAQ (reference sequence). This CDR3 reads CASSSPVPGQGKETQYF. The DNA for the CDR3 is TGTGCCAGCAGCTCCCCTGTCCCGGGACAGGGGAAAGAGACCCAGTACTTC. The full variable domain, with the rest looked up from reference TRBV7-9 and TRBJ2-5, is DTGVSQNPRHKITKRGQNVTFRCDPISEHNRLYWYRQTLGQGPEFLTYFQNEAQLEKSRLLSDRFSAERPKGSFSTLEIQRTEQGDSAMYLCASSSPVPGQGKETQYFGPGTRLLVL.

The V call is TRBV7-9, the J call TRBJ2-7; D may be TRBD1 (5 bases). V lost 2 bases and J lost 7, with 9 bases in between. This CDR3 spans 12 amino acids. The V gene's germline CDR1 is SEHNR and CDR2 FQNEAQ (reference sequence). The CDR3 nucleotides read TGTGCCAGCAGCTTAACTCCAGGGGAGCAGTACTTC. Protein: CASSLTPGEQYF.